These 3 T cell receptor beta chains share one sample of origin, sequenced in a study of blood T cell repertoires in COVID-19. Here immunoSEQ multiplex PCR was the method, and the copy in TCRdb shows in-frame clones only, minus some. This table holds around 170,000 clones, over 75% found once. Material for sequencing was PBMCs or T cells enriched from blood (not recorded which). These receptors came from a woman aged 18 to 35 who had recovered from COVID-19.

The CDR3, as DNA: TGCGCCAGCAGCTCTGGACAGAACACCGGGGAGCTGTTTTTT. This sequence encodes CASSSGQNTGELFF. This rearrangement joins TRBV5-1 to TRBJ2-2; tentatively, D is TRBD1 (5 bases). The V gene's germline CDR1 is SGHRS and CDR2 YFSETQ. V was pared by 3 bases and J by 1 base, with 7 bases between. The CDR3 loop spans 14 amino acids.

This rearrangement joins TRBV4-2 to TRBJ1-6; TRBD1 matches at 9 bases. The CDR3 is made up of 14 amino acids. The J segment lost 10 bases and the V segment lost 3 bases, leaving 4 bases of the junction unmatched. Germline V gives CDR1 LGHNA, CDR2 YNFKEQ. The CDR3 protein is CASSHPGQGSPLHF. CDR3 coding DNA: TGTGCCAGCAGCCACCCTGGACAGGGGTCACCCCTCCACTTT.

The chain uses TRBV18 and TRBJ2-7; D may be TRBD2 (6 bases). Germline V lookup: CDR1 KGHSH, CDR2 LQKENI. The V and J ends lost 3 bases and 2 bases respectively, with 11 bases between them. The length of the CDR3 is 14 residues. The CDR3 DNA sequence: TGTGCCAGCTCACCCGAGGTAGCGGCCTACGAGCAGTACTTC. It specifies CASSPEVAAYEQYF.